This T cell receptor beta chain was sequenced for a study of human T cells and chemical hapten exposure. This clonotype was seen many times. Per the original data handling: Samples had a median of about 96,000 TCRs, ranging about 23,224 to 700,000. TCRdb analysed the RACE reads with MiXCR anew, one entry per CDR3 protein. The V and J calls come from TCRdb's annotation, not from the publication. This sample carries fewer than 85,000 distinct CDR3 sequences, around 9.3% of them seen once, and the ten largest clones take about 1.7%. Trimming shortened V by 5 bases and J by 3 bases, and 13 bases separated the two germline ends. CDR3 length: 15 residues. Germline lookup yields CDR1 SGHTA and CDR2 FQGNSA. Indicated time point: healthy volunteer bleed at 6 weeks. Total RNA was extracted from unfractionated whole blood.

Sequencing was done on a sample of whole blood. This TCR was recovered from a female donor in good health. Some clones in this sample may be carry-over from other donors' samples. The chain is built from TRBV7-2 and TRBJ1-4, with TRBD1 as a possible D gene (6 bases). In DNA, the CDR3 is TGTGCCAGCAGCCAATCGGGGGCGGCTAATGAAAAACTGTTTTTT. It codes for CASSQSGAANEKLFF.